Listed here are 18 T cell receptor beta chains from one sample, sequenced in a study of blood T cell repertoires in COVID-19. Measured with immunoSEQ multiplex PCR; TCRdb has only the in-frame clones, and not every one. Here the sample spans about 170,000 clones, about four fifths being singletons. What was sequenced was peripheral blood. All receptors derive from a woman of 80 years or more with active or convalescent COVID-19.

This clone was observed many times. CDR3: CASSLERQGHGYTF. CDR3 in DNA: TGTGCCAGCAGCTTAGAGAGACAGGGCCATGGCTACACCTTC. This chain joins TRBV11-2 and TRBJ1-2; 7 bases are shared with TRBD1. In germline, CDR1 is SGHAT, CDR2 FQNNGV. CDR3 length: 14 amino acids. V shed 0 bases and J 6 bases; nucleotides not matched to a gene: 4. Looking up the rest from reference TRBV11-2 and TRBJ1-2 gives the full variable domain: EAGVAQSPRYKIIEKRQSVAFWCNPISGHATLYWYQQILGQGPKLLIQFQNNGVVDDSQLPKDRFSAERLKGVDSTLKIQPAKLEDSAVYLCASSLERQGHGYTFGSGTRLTVV.

The sample holds a few counts of this clone. The V gene is TRBV7-2, the J gene TRBJ2-6; D is undetermined. V gave up 8 bases and J gave up 4 bases, with 12 bases separating them. Per germline, CDR1 SGHTA and CDR2 FQGNSA. This CDR3 region has 14 residues. The CDR3 sequence is CASQQAPGANVLTF. In DNA form, the CDR3 reads TGTGCCAGCCAGCAGGCTCCCGGGGCCAACGTCCTGACTTTC.

This chain uses TRBV6-1 with TRBJ2-3; the D is unclear. The CDR3 has 13 amino acids. CDR1 MNHNS and CDR2 SASEGT come from the germline V gene. V was clipped by 2 bases and J by 8 bases, with 11 bases between them. CDR3 region: CASSEPPLGTQYF. The CDR3, as DNA: TGTGCCAGCAGTGAACCCCCCCTAGGTACGCAGTATTTT.

The chain combines TRBV9 with TRBJ2-1; perhaps TRBD2 as D (6 bases). This CDR3 is 16 amino acids long. Germline V gene lookup returns CDR1 SGDLS and CDR2 YYNGEE. The V end lost 0 bases, the J end lost 3 bases, and 13 bases lay between the germline ends. CDR3 nucleotide sequence: TGTGCCAGCAGCGTAGTCCCGGGGGTAAACTACAATGAGCAGTTCTTC. Translating gives CASSVVPGVNYNEQFF.

V and J are TRBV2 and TRBJ1-3, with 10 bases lining up with TRBD1. Per the germline V gene, CDR1 is SNHLY and CDR2 is FYNNEI. This CDR3 has 16 residues. V shed 6 bases and J 1 base; nucleotides not matched to a gene: 6. CDR3 region: CASRTTGGASGNTIYF. The CDR3 DNA follows: TGTGCCAGCAGGACGACAGGGGGCGCTTCTGGAAACACCATATATTTT.

The gene calls are TRBV2 and TRBJ2-1; 13 nucleotides line up with TRBD2. This CDR3 spans 17 amino acids. Germline-derived CDR1 and CDR2 are SNHLY and FYNNEI. The V segment lost 6 bases and the J segment 4 bases; nucleotides outside the gene matches: 9. DNA of the CDR3: TGTGCCAGCAGCGAGGGGGGACTAGCGGGGACATACAATGAGCAGTTCTTC. As protein: CASSEGGLAGTYNEQFF.

As to this clone: Other DNA sequences in this sample translate to the same CDR3. This rearrangement joins TRBV12-3 or TRBV12-4 to TRBJ1-2, with D possibly being TRBD1 (6 bases). Trimming left V 4 bases short and J 2 bases short, with 8 bases between. The CDR3 spans 13 residues. CDR3 in amino acids: CASSSDRNYGYTF. The CDR3 bases are TGTGCCAGCAGTTCTGACAGGAACTATGGCTACACCTTC.

This clone showed up just once. This sequence joins TRBV9 and TRBJ2-2; no definite D call. Trimming removed 4 bases at V and 6 bases at J, with 7 bases between. The germline CDR1 and CDR2 sequences are SGDLS and YYNGEE. The CDR3 extends over 12 amino acids. The chain's CDR3 is CASSPRAGELFF. In DNA, the CDR3 is TGTGCCAGCAGCCCTCGGGCCGGGGAGCTGTTTTTT.

The chain carries TRBV10-3 and TRBJ2-1; a weak D match, TRBD1 (6 bases). Trimming stripped 11 bases from V and 1 base from J, with 18 bases between. This CDR3 region has 15 residues. CDR1 is ENHRY and CDR2 is SYGVKD in the germline V gene. CDR3 DNA sequence: TGTGCCTCCCACCGCGAGGGGGTATCCTACAATGAGCAGTTCTTC. Protein: CASHREGVSYNEQFF.

The rearrangement uses TRBV7-6 and TRBJ2-1, with 8 positions matching TRBD2. Germline trimming cut 2 bases from V and 4 bases from J; bases unmatched to any gene: 4. Germline V lookup: CDR1 SGHVS, CDR2 FNYEAQ. CDR3 length: 15 amino acids. The CDR3 DNA reads TGTGCCAGCAGCTTAACGACTAGCGAGTACAATGAGCAGTTCTTC. Translated, it gives CASSLTTSEYNEQFF.

This clone showed up just a few times. The chain carries TRBV29-1 and TRBJ1-1; maybe TRBD1 (5 bases). The CDR3 is made up of 13 amino acids. V lost 8 bases to trimming and J lost 4 bases, with 17 bases between them. Per germline, CDR1 SQVTM and CDR2 ANQGSEA. CDR3 amino acids: CSSMTGGGTEAFF. CDR3 in DNA: TGCAGCTCAATGACGGGGGGAGGCACTGAAGCTTTCTTT.

V gene TRBV19 combines with J gene TRBJ2-5; D possibly corresponds to TRBD1 (5 bases). Germline loops: CDR1 LNHDA, CDR2 SQIVND (reference sequence). The CDR3 has 13 residues. V was pared by 3 bases and J by 4 bases, with 9 bases between. CDR3 residues: CASSIDQGETQYF. Here the CDR3 DNA reads TGTGCCAGTAGTATTGACCAGGGAGAGACCCAGTACTTC.

This clone came up once. V gene TRBV4-1 combines with J gene TRBJ2-7; the D is unclear. Trimming removed 0 bases from V and 5 bases from J, with 20 bases in between. Germline CDR1 reads MGHRA; CDR2 reads YSYEKL. The CDR3 runs to 17 residues. CDR3 residues: CASSQEFGGNGGHEQYF. CDR3 in DNA: TGCGCCAGCAGCCAAGAGTTCGGCGGAAACGGTGGCCACGAGCAGTACTTC.

About this clone itself: The same CDR3 is also encoded by other DNA sequences in this sample. The chain is built from TRBV5-1 and TRBJ2-1, with 11 bases aligning to TRBD2. Germline loops: CDR1 SGHRS, CDR2 YFSETQ. V was clipped by 0 bases and J by 5 bases; unmatched bases: 1. The CDR3 length is 15 residues. The CDR3 reads CASSLVAGGDNEQFF. CDR3 nucleotide sequence: TGCGCCAGCAGCTTGGTAGCGGGAGGGGACAATGAGCAGTTCTTC.

The chain combines TRBV28 with TRBJ2-1, with D maybe TRBD2 (5 bases). Trimming cost V 7 bases and J 2 bases, with 12 bases left between them. Germline-derived CDR1 and CDR2 are MDHEN and SYDVKM. The CDR3 is 14 residues long. The CDR3 here is CASTLLGTYNEQFF. In DNA form, the CDR3 reads TGTGCCAGCACCTTACTCGGGACCTACAATGAGCAGTTCTTC.

The chain uses TRBV21-1 and TRBJ1-2; the table gives TRBD1 as D, unverified against the DNA. TRBV21-1 is assigned pseudogene status. The CDR3 covers 12 residues. The CDR3: CASTSTEYGYTF. The DNA for the CDR3 is TGTGCCAGCACCTCGACAGAATATGGCTACACCTTC.

The chain carries TRBV9 and TRBJ2-4; D is undetermined. Looked up from germline, CDR1 is SGDLS and CDR2 is YYNGEE. The CDR3 spans 18 residues. Deletions cut 3 bases from V and 0 bases from J, with 19 bases between. The CDR3 region is CASSADRIGQVAKNIQYF. As DNA, the CDR3 is TGTGCCAGCAGCGCCGATCGTATCGGTCAGGTAGCCAAAAACATTCAGTACTTC. Variable domain in full (rest from reference TRBV9 and TRBJ2-4): DSGVTQTPKHLITATGQRVTLRCSPRSGDLSVYWYQQSLDQGLQFLIQYYNGEERAKGNILERFSAQQFPDLHSELNLSSLELGDSALYFCASSADRIGQVAKNIQYFGAGTRLSVL.

The V call is TRBV5-1, the J call TRBJ1-3, with D possibly being TRBD1 (6 bases). The CDR3 contains 16 residues. The germline gives CDR1 SGHRS, CDR2 YFSETQ. V was pared by 1 base and J by 0 bases, with 11 bases between. In nucleotides, the CDR3 is TGCGCCAGCAGCTTGATCGGACAGTACTCTGGAAACACCATATATTTT. It codes for CASSLIGQYSGNTIYF.